The entry below describes one T cell receptor (beta chain). Its target is not known. The data were obtained in a study of blood T cells in healthy people across ages. V lost 4 bases and J lost 5, with 9 bases in between. The CDR3 runs 13 residues. Germline V gene data show CDR1 as MDHEN and CDR2 as SYDVKM. A second roughly 6 to 11 cycle PCR used barcoded and J-beta primers. TCRdb re-derived calls from the 5' RACE reads in MiXCR, one entry per CDR3 protein. This sample yields hundreds of thousands of distinct CDR3 sequences, of which 45% to 65% are seen a single time; roughly 34% belongs to the top ten. Whole-study findings and limits: Compared with aged donors, long-lived donors showed fewer expanded clones, suggesting selection. A strong correlation between TCR beta diversity and naive T cell percentage was seen. Changes in expanded clonotypes were possibly confounded, as the CMV status of donors was unknown.

Sequenced material: blood. The sequence came from a man in his sixties in good health. V gene TRBV28 combines with J gene TRBJ2-4, with a tentative D call TRBD1 (5 bases). The CDR3, as DNA: TGTGCCAGCAGTTGGCAGGGCGAAAACATTCAGTACTTC. This translates into CASSWQGENIQYF.